The T cell receptor (beta chain) described here comes from a study of CD8 T cells in ankylosing spondylitis. Overall study results and limits: Disease-linked clones bore a CD8+ phenotype and were relatively rare in peripheral blood.

There are a few counts of this clonotype. Its antigen is currently unknown. V lost 3 bases to trimming and J lost 6 bases, with 10 bases between them. The germline V gene encodes CDR1 SQVTM and CDR2 ANQGSEA. The CDR3 has 12 residues. The authors made TCR beta libraries by quantitative 5'-RACE with molecular barcodes. TCRdb re-called the 5' RACE reads through MiXCR, storing one row per CDR3 protein. The sample holds under 450,000 distinct CDR3 sequences; roughly 22% are singletons and the top ten take around 13%. V usage is TRBV29-1 and J usage is TRBJ2-3, with D hard to call. The specimen sequenced was blood, either unsorted or a sorted T cell fraction (not recorded which). The clonotype comes from a male donor with ankylosing spondylitis or in good health (not recorded which). CDR3 sequence: CSVDDWRDTQYF. Written as DNA, the CDR3 is TGCAGCGTTGATGACTGGCGGGATACGCAGTATTTT.